This TCR beta chain was sequenced during a study of blood T cell repertoires in COVID-19. Background on the study: The United States, Italy and Spain were the sources of the acute and convalescent COVID-19 samples. The cDNA or gDNA used as material had been derived from T cells, B-cell-depleted T cells, or PBMCs.

V lost 1 base and J lost 8, with 12 bases in between. Germline values: CDR1 SGHVS, CDR2 FQNEAQ. The CDR3 is made up of 14 amino acids. In Seattle, patients joined the study during active infection and were tracked longitudinally. In the original workflow: Nucleated cell counts were estimated from reference gene primer amplification. This table comes from immunoSEQ multiplex PCR, and its TCRdb copy is limited to in-frame clones, with some not included. V, J and clone size were drawn from that table, and D and trimming were deduced from the DNA. The table includes about 200,000 clones, 85% detected once.

The specimen was peripheral blood. This clonotype was obtained from a person aged 70 to 85 with COVID-19, enrolled during active disease. The genes are TRBV7-8 and TRBJ1-5; D is uncertain. CDR3 loop: CASSLVRQNEPQHF. CDR3 coding DNA: TGTGCCAGCAGCTTAGTGAGGCAGAATGAGCCCCAGCATTTT. Based on the CDR3 plus reference TRBV7-8 and TRBJ1-5, the full variable domain is GAGVSQSPRYKVAKRGQDVALRCDPISGHVSLFWYQQALGQGPEFLTYFQNEAQLDKSGLPSDRFFAERPEGSVSTLKIQRTQQEDSAVYLCASSLVRQNEPQHFGDGTRLSIL.